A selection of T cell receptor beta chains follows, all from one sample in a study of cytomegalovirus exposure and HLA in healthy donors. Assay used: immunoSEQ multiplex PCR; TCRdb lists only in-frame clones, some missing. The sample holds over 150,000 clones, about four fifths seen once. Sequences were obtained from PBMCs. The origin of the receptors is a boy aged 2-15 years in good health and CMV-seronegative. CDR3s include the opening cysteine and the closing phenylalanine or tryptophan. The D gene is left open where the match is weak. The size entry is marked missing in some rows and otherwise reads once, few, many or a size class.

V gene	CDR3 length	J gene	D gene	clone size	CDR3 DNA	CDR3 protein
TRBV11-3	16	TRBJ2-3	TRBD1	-	TGTGCCAGCAGCCCCGGGACAGGGACATACACAGATACGCAGTATTTT	CASSPGTGTYTDTQYF
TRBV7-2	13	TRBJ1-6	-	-	TGTGCCAGCAGCTTAAGTCGCGGATCACCCCTCCACTTT	CASSLSRGSPLHF
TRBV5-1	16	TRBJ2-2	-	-	TGCGCCAGCAGCTTGGATGCCAGGGGCCGAATCGGGGAGCTGTTTTTT	CASSLDARGRIGELFF
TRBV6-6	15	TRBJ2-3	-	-	TGTGCCAGCAGTTTCTTGGCCAGAATACAAGATACGCAGTATTTT	CASSFLARIQDTQYF
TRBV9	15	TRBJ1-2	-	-	TGTGCCAGCAGCGTAGATGGGCTTACTAACTATGGCTACACCTTC	CASSVDGLTNYGYTF
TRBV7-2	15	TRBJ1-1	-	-	TGTGCCAGCAGCTTAGCGGCCAGGGGCGAACTTGAAGCTTTCTTT	CASSLAARGELEAFF
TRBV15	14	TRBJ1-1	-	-	TGTGCCACCAGCAGAGACTATGTAGTCTATGAAGCTTTCTTT	CATSRDYVVYEAFF
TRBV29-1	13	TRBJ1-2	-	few	TGCAGCGTTGATCAGGGCAGCCTGTATGGCTACACCTTC	CSVDQGSLYGYTF
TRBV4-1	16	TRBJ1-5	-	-	TGCGCCAGCAGCCAACAGGTTGACAGGCACAATCAGCCCCAGCATTTT	CASSQQVDRHNQPQHF
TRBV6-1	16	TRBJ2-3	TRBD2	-	TGTGCCAGCAGCGAATATAGCGGGGGGGCCGCAGATACGCAGTATTTT	CASSEYSGGAADTQYF
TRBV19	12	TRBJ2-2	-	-	TGTGCCAGTTGGGCTGGGTTCGTCGAGCTGTTTTTT	CASWAGFVELFF
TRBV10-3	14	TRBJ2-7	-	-	TGTGCCATGGGTGCGGGACAGAGCTCCTACGAGCAGTACTTC	CAMGAGQSSYEQYF
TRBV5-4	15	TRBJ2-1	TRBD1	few	TGTGCCAGCAGCCCCACAGGGGCGAGTAACAATGAGCAGTTCTTC	CASSPTGASNNEQFF
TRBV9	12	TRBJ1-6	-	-	TGTGCCAGCAACTCAGGGAATTCACCCCTCCACTTT	CASNSGNSPLHF
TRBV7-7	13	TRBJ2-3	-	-	TGTGCTAGCAGCACGGGGGTCACAGATACGCAGTATTTT	CASSTGVTDTQYF
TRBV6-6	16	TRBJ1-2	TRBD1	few	TGTGCCAGCAGTTACTCGAGGGACAGATACTCTTATGGCTACACCTTC	CASSYSRDRYSYGYTF